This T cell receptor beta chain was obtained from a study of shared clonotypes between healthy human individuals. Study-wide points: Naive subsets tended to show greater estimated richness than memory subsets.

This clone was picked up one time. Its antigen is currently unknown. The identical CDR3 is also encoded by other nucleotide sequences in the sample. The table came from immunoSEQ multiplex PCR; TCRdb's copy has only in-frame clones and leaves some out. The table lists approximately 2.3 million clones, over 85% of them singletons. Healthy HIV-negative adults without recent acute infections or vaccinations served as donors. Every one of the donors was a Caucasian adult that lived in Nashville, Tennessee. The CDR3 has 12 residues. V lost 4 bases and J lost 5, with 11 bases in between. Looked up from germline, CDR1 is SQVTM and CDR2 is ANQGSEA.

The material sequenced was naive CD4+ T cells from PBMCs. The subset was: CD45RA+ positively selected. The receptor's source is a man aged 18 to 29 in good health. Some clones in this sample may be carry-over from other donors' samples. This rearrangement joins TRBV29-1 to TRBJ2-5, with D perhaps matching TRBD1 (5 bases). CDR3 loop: CSVGQGWETQYF. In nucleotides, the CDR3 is TGCAGCGTTGGGCAGGGATGGGAGACCCAGTACTTC.